In its sample, the clone carrying this T cell receptor (beta chain) was seen a few times. Its antigen is still unknown. Trimming shortened V by 3 bases and J by 4 bases, and 21 bases separated the two germline ends. The CDR3 sequence is 18 residues long. Germline loops: CDR1 KGHDR, CDR2 SFDVKD. MiXCR, run by TCRdb on the RT-PCR reads, gives a single entry per CDR3 protein. This table holds around 540,000 distinct CDR3 sequences, approximately 12% found once. The sample originates from a study of response to subunit inactivated influenza vaccine. Study-wide points: Each seasonal influenza vaccination, the authors suggested, recruits few new T cells.

The gene calls are TRBV24-1 and TRBJ2-1; D might be TRBD1 or TRBD2, each matching 6 bases. The receptor comes from a man aged 50 or older who received an inactivated influenza vaccine. Sequencing was performed on PBMCs from blood, taken on the day of vaccination. The CDR3 is CATSDPGPSRGGYNEQFF. In DNA form, the CDR3 reads TGTGCCACCAGTGATCCGGGCCCTTCCAGAGGGGGGTACAATGAGCAGTTCTTC.